The 3 T cell receptor beta chains reported below all come from one sample, sequenced in a study of identical twins. In TCRdb, the 5' RACE reads were re-called with MiXCR into one record per CDR3 protein. The table includes a few hundred thousand distinct CDR3 sequences, approximately 9.6% detected once. These same records also appear under a second study, on yellow fever vaccine responses in identical twins.

The sequencing sample was made of PBMCs. These receptors were collected from a woman between 18 and 30 years old in good health.

This clonotype has just a few counts. This sequence joins TRBV27 and TRBJ1-2, with 10 bases matching TRBD1. The CDR3 is made up of 14 amino acids. From germline, CDR1 is MNHEY and CDR2 SMNVEV (reference sequence). J gave up 6 bases and V 9 bases, and 10 bases lay outside the gene matches. The CDR3 loop reads CARAPGTGVHGYTF. The DNA for the CDR3 is TGTGCCAGGGCCCCCGGGACAGGGGTCCATGGCTACACCTTC.

This clonotype was recorded at least ten times. The chain couples TRBV5-1 to TRBJ2-1, with D unresolved. Germline CDR1 is SGHRS and CDR2 is YFSETQ. This CDR3 comprises 17 residues. V lost 10 bases to trimming and J lost 9 bases, with 32 bases between them. The chain's CDR3 is CARLHHLVSSSVGEQFF. CDR3 bases: TGCGCCCGTCTACACCACCTGGTTTCAAGTTCGGTCGGTGAGCAGTTCTTC.

This clonotype was observed many times. The CDR3 here is CSVGDPPKQFF. As DNA, the CDR3 is TGCAGTGTTGGGGACCCCCCAAAGCAGTTCTTC. The V gene is TRBV20-1, the J gene TRBJ2-1; D may correspond to TRBD1 or TRBD2 (5 bases each). The CDR3 length is 11 residues. The V gene lost 7 bases and the J gene lost 11 bases, with 15 bases spanning the gap. Germline V lookup: CDR1 DFQATT, CDR2 SNEGSKA (reference sequence).